This TCR beta chain derives from a study of blood T cell repertoires in COVID-19. As for the study in general: Spain, Italy and the United States supplied samples that represented acute and convalescent COVID-19. T cells, B-cell-depleted T cells, or PBMCs supplied cDNA or gDNA.

The Seattle site enrolled patients during active infection and followed them longitudinally. As processed by the authors: Amplified reference gene primers provided the basis for estimating nucleated cell counts. Libraries were prepared by immunoSEQ multiplex PCR; TCRdb keeps only in-frame clonotypes and omits some of them. V and J calls and clone size are given by that table; D and trimming were obtained from the DNA. The sample lists some 250,000 clones, around nine tenths occurring once. Germline CDR1 is MNHEY and CDR2 is SMNVEV (reference sequence). This CDR3 has 17 amino acids. V gave up 3 bases and J gave up 0 bases; unmatched junction bases: 4.

Material for sequencing was peripheral blood. This receptor was identified in a woman aged 60 to 75 with COVID-19, enrolled during active disease. V gene TRBV27 combines with J gene TRBJ2-7, with TRBD2 matching over 14 bases. The chain's CDR3 is CASSLGTSGSVSYEQYF. CDR3 DNA sequence: TGTGCCAGCAGTTTGGGGACTAGCGGGAGTGTCTCCTACGAGCAGTACTTC.